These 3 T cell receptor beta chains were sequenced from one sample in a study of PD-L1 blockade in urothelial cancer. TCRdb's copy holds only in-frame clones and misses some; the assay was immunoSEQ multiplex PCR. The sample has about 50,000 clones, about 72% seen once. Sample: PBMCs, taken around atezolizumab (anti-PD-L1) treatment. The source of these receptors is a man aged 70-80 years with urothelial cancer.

The DNA of the CDR3 is TGTGCCAGACAAGGGACTGCAAGCAATCAGCCCCAGCATTTT. It specifies CARQGTASNQPQHF. The chain is built from TRBV28 and TRBJ1-5; D may be TRBD1 (5 bases). CDR1 MDHEN and CDR2 SYDVKM come from the germline V gene. CDR3 length equals 14 residues. Trimming shortened V by 9 bases and J by 1 base, and 13 bases separated the two germline ends.

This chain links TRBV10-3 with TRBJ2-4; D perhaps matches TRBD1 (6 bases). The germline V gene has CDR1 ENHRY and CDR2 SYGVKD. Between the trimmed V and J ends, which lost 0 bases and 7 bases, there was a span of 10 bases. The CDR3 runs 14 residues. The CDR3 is CAISESTGKNIQYF. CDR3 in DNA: TGTGCCATCAGTGAGTCTACAGGGAAGAACATTCAGTACTTC.

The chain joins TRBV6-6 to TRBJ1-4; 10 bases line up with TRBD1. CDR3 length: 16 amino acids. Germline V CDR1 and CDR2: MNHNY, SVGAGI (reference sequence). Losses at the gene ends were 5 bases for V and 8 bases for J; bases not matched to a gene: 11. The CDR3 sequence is CASSPGRQGAEEKLFF. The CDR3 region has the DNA TGTGCCAGCAGTCCCGGACGACAGGGGGCCGAAGAAAAACTGTTTTTT.